This record looks at one T cell receptor beta chain sequence and its context. Its antigen is unidentified. From germline, CDR1 is MGHRA and CDR2 YSYEKL. The CDR3 length is 15 residues. V dropped 4 bases and J dropped 0; count of bases not matched to a gene: 6. The data stem from a study of T cell responses to AZD1222 COVID-19 vaccine. Study-wide points: A rise in Spike-specific TCR breadth and depth followed two AZD1222 doses.

TCRdb's table, derived via immunoSEQ multiplex PCR, lists solely in-frame clones and lacks some. The sample has approximately 80,000 clones; 70% to 90% are singletons. The V call is TRBV4-1, the J call TRBJ2-7; 7 nucleotides match TRBD2. The receptor's source is an adult who received the AZD1222 COVID-19 vaccine. Sequenced material: peripheral blood, taken 28 days after the second AZD1222 dose. The CDR3 DNA reads as TGCGCCAGCAGCCCCTCGGGAGGCGGCTCCTACGAGCAGTACTTC. This encodes CASSPSGGGSYEQYF.